This TCR beta chain was sequenced during a study of blood T cell repertoires in COVID-19. Study information: Material from acute and convalescent COVID-19 was sourced from the United States, Italy and Spain. T cells, B-cell-depleted T cells, or PBMCs provided the cDNA or gDNA that served as material.

Original processing notes: Estimated nucleated cell counts came from reference gene primer amplification. Generated by immunoSEQ multiplex PCR, the TCRdb table keeps only in-frame clones and is missing some. That table supplies the V and J calls and clone size; D and trimming were determined from the DNA. The top ten clones hold roughly a tenth of a sample with 140,000 to 150,000 clones, 80% to 90% of them seen once. As to this clone: One end of the junction does not line up with germline, which may come from a read error.

The receptor's source is a man in his sixties with active or convalescent COVID-19. The sample consisted of peripheral blood.

The CDR3 loop reads CASSRGTGDSYNEQFF. CDR3 bases: TGTGCTAGCAGCCGCGGGACAGGGGACTCCTACAATGAGCAGTTCTTC. The chain recombines TRBV7-7 with TRBJ2-1, with TRBD1 matching over 10 bases. Per germline, CDR1 SSHAT and CDR2 FNYEAQ (reference sequence). This CDR3 region has 16 residues.